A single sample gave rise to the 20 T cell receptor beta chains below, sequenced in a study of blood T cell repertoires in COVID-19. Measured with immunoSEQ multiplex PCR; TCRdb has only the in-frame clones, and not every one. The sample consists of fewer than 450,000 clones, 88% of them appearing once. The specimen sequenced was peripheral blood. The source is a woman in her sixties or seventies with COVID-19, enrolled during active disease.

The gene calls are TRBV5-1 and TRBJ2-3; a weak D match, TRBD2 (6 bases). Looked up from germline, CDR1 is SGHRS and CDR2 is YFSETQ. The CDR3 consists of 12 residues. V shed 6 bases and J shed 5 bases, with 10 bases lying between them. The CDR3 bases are TGCGCCAGCACTTTCGGGGGAGATACGCAGTATTTT. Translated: CASTFGGDTQYF.

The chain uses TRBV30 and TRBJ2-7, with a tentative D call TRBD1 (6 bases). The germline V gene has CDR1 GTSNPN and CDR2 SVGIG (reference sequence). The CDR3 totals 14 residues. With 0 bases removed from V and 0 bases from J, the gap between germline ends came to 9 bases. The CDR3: CAWSVGTFSYEQYF. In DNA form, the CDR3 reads TGTGCCTGGAGTGTAGGGACATTCTCCTACGAGCAGTACTTC.

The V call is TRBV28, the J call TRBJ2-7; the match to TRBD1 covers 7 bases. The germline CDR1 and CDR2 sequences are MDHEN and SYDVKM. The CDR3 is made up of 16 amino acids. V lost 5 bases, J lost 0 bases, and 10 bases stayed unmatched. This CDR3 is CASSLLTGALSYEQYF. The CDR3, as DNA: TGTGCCAGCAGTCTCCTCACAGGGGCCCTCTCCTACGAGCAGTACTTC.

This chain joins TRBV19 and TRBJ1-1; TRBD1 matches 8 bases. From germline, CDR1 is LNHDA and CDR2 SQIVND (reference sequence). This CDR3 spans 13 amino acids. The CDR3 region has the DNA TGTGCGTCAACGGACAGGGCGGGCACTGAAGCTTTCTTT. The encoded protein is CASTDRAGTEAFF.

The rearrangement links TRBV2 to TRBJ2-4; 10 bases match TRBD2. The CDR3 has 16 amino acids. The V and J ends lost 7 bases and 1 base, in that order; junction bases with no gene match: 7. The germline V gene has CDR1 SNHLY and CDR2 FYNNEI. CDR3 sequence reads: CASIDTSGEAKNIQYF. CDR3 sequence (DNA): TGTGCCAGCATTGATACTAGCGGGGAGGCCAAAAACATTCAGTACTTC.

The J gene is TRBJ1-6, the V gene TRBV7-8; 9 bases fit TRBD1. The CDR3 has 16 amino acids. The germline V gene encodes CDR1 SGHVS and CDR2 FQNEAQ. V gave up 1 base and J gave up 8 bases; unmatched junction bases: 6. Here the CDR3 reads CASSLERGTGYSPLHF. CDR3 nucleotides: TGTGCCAGCAGCTTAGAGCGGGGGACAGGGTATTCACCCCTCCACTTT.

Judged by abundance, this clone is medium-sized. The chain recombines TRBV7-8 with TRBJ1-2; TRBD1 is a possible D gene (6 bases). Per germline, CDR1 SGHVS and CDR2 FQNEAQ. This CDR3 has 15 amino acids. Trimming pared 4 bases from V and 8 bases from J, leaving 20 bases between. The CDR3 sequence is CASSSYREGQGGYTF. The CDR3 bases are TGTGCCAGCAGCTCCTACAGGGAGGGCCAGGGAGGCTACACCTTC.

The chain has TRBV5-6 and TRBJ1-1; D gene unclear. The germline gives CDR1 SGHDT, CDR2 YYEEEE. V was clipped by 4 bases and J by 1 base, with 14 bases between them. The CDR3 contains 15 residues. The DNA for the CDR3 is TGTGCCAGCAGCCGGGTCCCGCTATGGAACACTGAAGCTTTCTTT. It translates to CASSRVPLWNTEAFF.

CDR3 DNA sequence: TGTGCCAGTAGGACTAGCGGGTATAGCACAGATACGCAGTATTTT. This gives the protein CASRTSGYSTDTQYF. The chain has TRBV6-5 and TRBJ2-3; 11 bases are a match to TRBD2. Germline V gene sequence: CDR1 MNHEY, CDR2 SVGAGI. The CDR3 has 15 residues. V was clipped by 9 bases and J by 0 bases; unmatched bases: 5.

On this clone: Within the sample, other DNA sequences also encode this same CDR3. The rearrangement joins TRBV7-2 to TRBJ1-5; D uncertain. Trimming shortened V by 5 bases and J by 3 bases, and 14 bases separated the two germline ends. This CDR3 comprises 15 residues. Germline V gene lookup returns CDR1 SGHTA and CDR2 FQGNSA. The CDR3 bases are TGTGCCAGCAGCCCGGACGGACTGCCCAATCAGCCCCAGCATTTT. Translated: CASSPDGLPNQPQHF.

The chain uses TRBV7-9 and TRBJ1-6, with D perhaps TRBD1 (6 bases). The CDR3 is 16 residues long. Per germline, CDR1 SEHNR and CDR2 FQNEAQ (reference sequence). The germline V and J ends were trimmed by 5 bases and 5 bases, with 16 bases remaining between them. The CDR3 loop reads CASSLGGGQHNSPLHF. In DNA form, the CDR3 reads TGTGCCAGCAGCCTGGGGGGGGGCCAACATAATTCACCCCTCCACTTT.

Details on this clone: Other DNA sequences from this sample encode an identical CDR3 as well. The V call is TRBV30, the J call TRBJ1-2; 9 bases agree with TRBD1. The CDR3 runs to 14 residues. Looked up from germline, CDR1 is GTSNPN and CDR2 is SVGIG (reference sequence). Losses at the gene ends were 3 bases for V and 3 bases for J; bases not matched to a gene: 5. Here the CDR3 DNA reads TGTGCCTGGAGCACGGGACAGGGTGACTATGGCTACACCTTC. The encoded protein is CAWSTGQGDYGYTF.

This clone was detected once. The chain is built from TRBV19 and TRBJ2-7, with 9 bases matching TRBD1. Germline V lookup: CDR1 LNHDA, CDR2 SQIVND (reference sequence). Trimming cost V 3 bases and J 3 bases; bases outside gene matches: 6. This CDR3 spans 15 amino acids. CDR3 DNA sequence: TGTGCCAGTAGTATGGGGACAGGGCCTTACTACGAGCAGTACTTC. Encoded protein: CASSMGTGPYYEQYF.

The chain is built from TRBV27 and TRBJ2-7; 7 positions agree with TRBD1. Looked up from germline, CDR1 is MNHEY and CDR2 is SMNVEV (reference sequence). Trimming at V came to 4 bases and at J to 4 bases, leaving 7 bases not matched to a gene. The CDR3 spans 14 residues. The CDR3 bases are TGTGCCAGCAGTTCTTCACTACAGGGGTACGAGCAGTACTTC. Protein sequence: CASSSSLQGYEQYF.

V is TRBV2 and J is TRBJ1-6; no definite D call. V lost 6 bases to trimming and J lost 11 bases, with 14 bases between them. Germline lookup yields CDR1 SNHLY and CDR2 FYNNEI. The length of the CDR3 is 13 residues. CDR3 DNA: TGTGCCAGCAGGGCCGACACGAGGGCACCCCTCCACTTT. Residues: CASRADTRAPLHF.

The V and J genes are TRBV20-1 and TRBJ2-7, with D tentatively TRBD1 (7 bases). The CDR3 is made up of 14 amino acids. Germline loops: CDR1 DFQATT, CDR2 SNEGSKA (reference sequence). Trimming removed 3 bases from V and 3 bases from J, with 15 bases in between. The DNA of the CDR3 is TGCAGTGCTAGTGGGACTGGACAGGTCTACGAGCAGTACTTC. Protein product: CSASGTGQVYEQYF.

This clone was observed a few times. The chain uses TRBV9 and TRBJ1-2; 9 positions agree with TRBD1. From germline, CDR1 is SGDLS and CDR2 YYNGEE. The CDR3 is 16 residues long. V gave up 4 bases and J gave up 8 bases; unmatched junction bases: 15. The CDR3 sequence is CASSLSSGGTGMGYTF. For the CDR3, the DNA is TGTGCCAGCAGCTTAAGTAGTGGGGGGACAGGGATGGGCTACACCTTC. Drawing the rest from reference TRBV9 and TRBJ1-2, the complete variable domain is DSGVTQTPKHLITATGQRVTLRCSPRSGDLSVYWYQQSLDQGLQFLIQYYNGEERAKGNILERFSAQQFPDLHSELNLSSLELGDSALYFCASSLSSGGTGMGYTFGSGTRLTVV.

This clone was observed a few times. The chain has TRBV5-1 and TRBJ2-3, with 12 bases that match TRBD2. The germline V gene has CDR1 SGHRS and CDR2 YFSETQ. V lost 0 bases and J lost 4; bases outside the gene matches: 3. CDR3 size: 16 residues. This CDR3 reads CASSLGLAGVADTQYF. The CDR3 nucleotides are TGCGCCAGCAGCTTGGGACTAGCGGGGGTGGCAGATACGCAGTATTTT. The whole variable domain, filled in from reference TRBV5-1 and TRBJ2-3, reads KAGVTQTPRYLIKTRGQQVTLSCSPISGHRSVSWYQQTPGQGLQFLFEYFSETQRNKGNFPGRFSGRQFSNSRSEMNVSTLELGDSALYLCASSLGLAGVADTQYFGPGTRLTVL.

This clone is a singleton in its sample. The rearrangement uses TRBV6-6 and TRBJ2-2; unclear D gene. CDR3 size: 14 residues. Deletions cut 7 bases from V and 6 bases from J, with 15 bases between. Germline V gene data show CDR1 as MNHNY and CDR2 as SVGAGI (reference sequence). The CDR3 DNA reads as TGTGCCAGCATACGCCCTGGAGCGTCCGGGGAGCTGTTTTTT. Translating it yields CASIRPGASGELFF.

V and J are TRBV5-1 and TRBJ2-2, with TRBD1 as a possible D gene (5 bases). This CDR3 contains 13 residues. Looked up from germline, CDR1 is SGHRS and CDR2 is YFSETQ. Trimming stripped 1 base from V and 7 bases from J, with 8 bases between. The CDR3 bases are TGCGCCAGCAGCTTGCAGGGAAACGGGGAGCTGTTTTTT. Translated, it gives CASSLQGNGELFF.